These 21 T cell receptor beta chains share one sample of origin, sequenced in a study of T cells expressing NK-cell markers. After re-calling the 5' RACE reads, TCRdb lists one entry per CDR3 protein, DNA absent. In total, the table holds over 350,000 distinct CDR3 sequences. The sequencing input was blood T cells: a sorted CD56 or NKG2C T cell subset, CD4+ or CD8+ T cells, or bulk PBMC T cells (not recorded which). These receptors were obtained from a woman in her 50s in good health.

The genes are TRBV7-9 and TRBJ1-1. The CDR3 contains 15 residues. CDR1 SEHNR and CDR2 FQNEAQ come from the germline V gene (reference sequence). This CDR3 is CASSLKALRRGGAFF. The variable domain in full, completed from reference TRBV7-9 and TRBJ1-1, reads DTGVSQNPRHKITKRGQNVTFRCDPISEHNRLYWYRQTLGQGPEFLTYFQNEAQLEKSRLLSDRFSAERPKGSFSTLEIQRTEQGDSAMYLCASSLKALRRGGAFFGQGTRLTVV.

The gene calls are TRBV12-3 or TRBV12-4 and TRBJ2-7; as DNA is missing, the TRBD1 call by TCRdb cannot be tested. CDR3 length equals 15 residues. CDR3 residues: CASRPRRRFSYEQYF.

The V gene is TRBV3-1, the J gene TRBJ2-1; the TCRdb D gene call, TRBD2, has no DNA to confirm it. The germline CDR1 and CDR2 sequences are LGHDT and YNNKEL (reference sequence). CDR3 length: 14 amino acids. CDR3 sequence reads: CASSHAGPENEQFF.

This chain links TRBV6-6 with TRBJ1-1. Per the germline V gene, CDR1 is MNHNY and CDR2 is SVGAGI (reference sequence). The CDR3 contains 13 residues. The chain's CDR3 is CASRLDQNTEAFF.

The chain recombines TRBV20-1 with TRBJ2-1; the D call of TRBD2 rests on TCRdb alone, since no DNA is present to check it. The CDR3 contains 15 residues. The germline V gene has CDR1 DFQATT and CDR2 SNEGSKA (reference sequence). CDR3: CSAILAGGPTGEQFF.

The rearrangement joins TRBV24-1 to TRBJ2-3. The germline gives CDR1 KGHDR, CDR2 SFDVKD. The CDR3 consists of 14 residues. The CDR3 reads CATSDFTSYDTQYF.

The V and J genes are TRBV12-3 or TRBV12-4 and TRBJ2-7; the D gene TCRdb calls, TRBD1, cannot be checked with no DNA. The CDR3 spans 16 residues. The CDR3 sequence: CASSFTLGQGAREQYF.

The chain joins TRBV10-2 to TRBJ2-5; TCRdb's assignment of TRBD2 cannot be checked, as there is no DNA. The CDR3 is 13 amino acids. Germline V gene data show CDR1 as WSHSY and CDR2 as SAAADI. The chain's CDR3 is CASAGGPPETQYF.

The chain uses TRBV2 and TRBJ2-5. Per germline, CDR1 SNHLY and CDR2 FYNNEI. This CDR3 is built from 13 residues. CDR3 residues: CASQTDTQETQYF.

V is TRBV7-7 and J is TRBJ2-2. Germline values: CDR1 SSHAT, CDR2 FNYEAQ (reference sequence). There are 13 residues in the CDR3. The CDR3 is CASTTANTGELFF.

The chain carries TRBV5-1 and TRBJ2-7; no DNA is available, so the TRBD1 call from TCRdb remains unchecked. The CDR3 runs 16 residues. CDR1 is SGHRS and CDR2 is YFSETQ in the germline V gene. This chain's CDR3 is CASSLPSGTTTYEQYF.

The rearrangement uses TRBV27 and TRBJ1-4; the TCRdb call, TRBD1, lacks DNA for checking. The CDR3 is made up of 15 amino acids. The germline CDR1 and CDR2 sequences are MNHEY and SMNVEV (reference sequence). CDR3 region: CASSLEGRPNEKLFF.

The chain is built from TRBV30 and TRBJ2-3. This CDR3 has 13 amino acids. Germline CDR1 GTSNPN, CDR2 SVGIG (reference sequence). The CDR3 spells CAWRATGTDTQYF.

The chain is built from TRBV6-6 and TRBJ1-1; TCRdb selects TRBD1, and the lack of DNA leaves this call unchecked. The CDR3 is 16 residues long. Germline CDR1 reads MNHNY; CDR2 reads SVGAGI (reference sequence). The CDR3: CASSSRQGGLNTEAFF.

Here the CDR3 reads CASSISQGDYEQYF. This chain links TRBV19 with TRBJ2-7; TCRdb reports TRBD1, a call that lacks DNA to check it against. The germline gives CDR1 LNHDA, CDR2 SQIVND (reference sequence). This CDR3 contains 14 residues.

The CDR3 reads CASKQGALGELFF. The chain recombines TRBV19 with TRBJ2-2; the D gene TCRdb calls, TRBD1, cannot be checked with no DNA. Looked up from germline, CDR1 is LNHDA and CDR2 is SQIVND (reference sequence). The CDR3 is 13 residues long.

The chain employs TRBV13 and TRBJ2-1; TCRdb proposes TRBD1, but this gene call is untestable without DNA. The V gene's germline CDR1 is PRHDT and CDR2 FYEKMQ (reference sequence). The CDR3 totals 15 residues. CDR3 protein: CASSWGKFSYNEQFF.

V is TRBV3-1 and J is TRBJ2-2. The length of the CDR3 is 15 residues. The germline gives CDR1 LGHDT, CDR2 YNNKEL (reference sequence). CDR3 loop: CASSQGLALTGELFF.

This chain links TRBV5-1 with TRBJ2-1; TCRdb selects TRBD2, and the lack of DNA leaves this call unchecked. Germline V gene data show CDR1 as SGHRS and CDR2 as YFSETQ. This CDR3 is 16 amino acids long. CDR3 residues: CASSSGYRAGTYEQFF.

The chain carries TRBV18 and TRBJ1-2. This CDR3 region has 14 residues. Germline V gene data show CDR1 as KGHSH and CDR2 as LQKENI. Here the CDR3 reads CASSPPARPLGYTF.

The V call is TRBV4-1, the J call TRBJ2-1. CDR3 length equals 17 residues. CDR1 MGHRA and CDR2 YSYEKL come from the germline V gene. The CDR3 reads CASSQAPTTSSYNEQFF.